These T cell receptor beta chains were read from a single sample in a study of control samples from healthy donors and cancer patients. TCRdb keeps only in-frame clones here, not all; method: immunoSEQ multiplex PCR. The repertoire consists of about 150,000 clones, with approximately 94% occurring once and the leading ten covering approximately 6%. The sequencing sample was made of blood. Source of these receptors: a man aged 40-49 years in good health. Each CDR3 is given with its conserved first and last residue. A D gene is named only where the DNA matches it firmly. Rows give clone size only sometimes, using once, few, many, or a class for an expanded clone.

D gene	J gene	clone size	V gene	CDR3 length	CDR3 DNA	CDR3 protein
TRBD2	TRBJ2-1	.	TRBV7-3	18	TGTGCCAGCAGCTCCTGGTCGGCTAGCGGGGGACTTTACAATGAGCAGTTCTTC	CASSSWSASGGLYNEQFF
TRBD1	TRBJ1-1	.	TRBV6-2/TRBV6-3	15	TGTGCCAGCAGTTACCCGGGACAGGGGAACACTGAAGCTTTCTTT	CASSYPGQGNTEAFF
.	TRBJ1-2	.	TRBV5-6	14	TGTGCCAGCAGCTTGGTGGGGGGCGACTATGGCTACACCTTC	CASSLVGGDYGYTF
TRBD2	TRBJ2-5	once	TRBV2	14	TGTGCCAGCAATAACGGGGGGGCCCAAGAGACCCAGTACTTC	CASNNGGAQETQYF
.	TRBJ1-6	.	TRBV7-9	19	TGTGCCAGCAGCATCACCCCCCTGGAGGGTATTAACTATAATTCACCCCTCCACTTT	CASSITPLEGINYNSPLHF
.	TRBJ1-6	.	TRBV6-5	14	TGTGCCAGCAACTCTCGGCAGGGGTTTTCACCCCTCCACTTT	CASNSRQGFSPLHF
.	TRBJ1-1	.	TRBV21-1	17	TGTGCCAGCAGCAAGGGTAGTGGGGGGGAGGAGAACACTGAAGCTTTCTTT	CASSKGSGGEENTEAFF
.	TRBJ1-5	.	TRBV2	14	TGTGCCAGCAGTAAAGAATACAGCAATCAGCCCCAGCATTTT	CASSKEYSNQPQHF
TRBD1	TRBJ1-6	.	TRBV15	16	TGTGCCACCAGCAGGACAGGGCCCGGCTATAATTCACCCCTCCACTTT	CATSRTGPGYNSPLHF
.	TRBJ1-2	.	TRBV5-1	14	TGCGCCAGCAGCTTCGGACAGACTAACTATGGCTACACCTTC	CASSFGQTNYGYTF
.	TRBJ2-7	.	TRBV6-1	13	TGTGCCAGCAGTGAAAGGGGCTCCTACGAGCAGTACTTC	CASSERGSYEQYF
TRBD2	TRBJ2-7	.	TRBV10-3	15	TGTGCCATCAGCCTTGAAGCGGGACGCAACTACGAGCAGTACTTC	CAISLEAGRNYEQYF
.	TRBJ2-5	.	TRBV5-1	13	TGCGCCAGCAGCTCGCGAAGGGAAGAGACCCAGTACTTC	CASSSRREETQYF
.	TRBJ1-1	.	TRBV7-2	16	TGTGCCAGCAGCTCCCGGGCCTCCGCGTCGAACACTGAAGCTTTCTTT	CASSSRASASNTEAFF
.	TRBJ1-2	once	TRBV4-3	16	TGCGCCAGCAGCCAAGATCGACGCCGGGACGGCTATGGCTACACCTTC	CASSQDRRRDGYGYTF
TRBD1	TRBJ1-2	once	TRBV5-1	15	TGCGCCAGTAGAATCGGGGGACAGGGGGCAAACGGCTACACCTTC	CASRIGGQGANGYTF
.	TRBJ1-6	.	TRBV12-3/TRBV12-4	13	TGTGCCAGCAGTATCCGGACGGATTCACCCCTCCACTTT	CASSIRTDSPLHF
.	TRBJ1-5	.	TRBV19	15	TGTGCCAGCCAACCCTCTACAGGGATCAATCAGCCCCAGCATTTT	CASQPSTGINQPQHF
.	TRBJ2-5	.	TRBV29-1	11	TGCAGCGTTGAGGGGACGGAGACCCAGTACTTC	CSVEGTETQYF
.	TRBJ2-5	.	TRBV5-1	14	TGCGCCAGCAGCTTGGGGGCAGGACAAGAGACCCAGTACTTC	CASSLGAGQETQYF
.	TRBJ1-1	.	TRBV6-6	14	TGTGCCAGCAGTTACTCGAATGGAGACACTGAAGCTTTCTTT	CASSYSNGDTEAFF
TRBD1	TRBJ1-4	.	TRBV29-1	15	TGCAGCGTTGAAGATCTGGACAGGGGTAATGAAAAGATGTTTTTT	CSVEDLDRGNEKMFF
.	TRBJ2-5	few	TRBV7-8	13	TGTGCCAGCAGCCCGACAGAGGAAGAGACCCAGTACTTC	CASSPTEEETQYF
.	TRBJ1-2	.	TRBV9	14	TGTGCCAGCAGCGGCTCAGTGGCCCACTATGGCTACACCTTC	CASSGSVAHYGYTF
.	TRBJ2-6	.	TRBV7-9	15	TGTGCCAGCAGCCCCCTTGGCTCTGGGGCCAACGTCCTGACTTTC	CASSPLGSGANVLTF
TRBD2	TRBJ2-1	.	TRBV6-2/TRBV6-3	16	TGTGCCAGCAGTTCGCTAGCGGGGGCAACCTACAATGAGCAGTTCTTC	CASSSLAGATYNEQFF
.	TRBJ1-1	.	TRBV27	14	TGTGCCAGCAGTCCGGGTAGGGGCCTCACTGAAGCTTTCTTT	CASSPGRGLTEAFF
.	TRBJ2-1	.	TRBV18	18	TGTGCCAGCTCACCACGAGCGAGCAGGGAGTCCTCTGACAATGAGCAGTTCTTC	CASSPRASRESSDNEQFF
.	TRBJ2-7	once	TRBV7-2	14	TGTGCCAGCAGCTTTTACGGTAGCGGCTACGAGCAGTACTTC	CASSFYGSGYEQYF
.	TRBJ1-1	.	TRBV7-2	14	TGTGCCAGCAGTCTCGTGAGTTTGAACACTGAAGCTTTCTTT	CASSLVSLNTEAFF
.	TRBJ1-6	.	TRBV5-1	14	TGCGCCAGCAGCCGTTTGGTGGAGAATTCACCCCTCCACTTT	CASSRLVENSPLHF
.	TRBJ1-2	.	TRBV6-6	15	TGTGCCAGCAGCTACGGAGGCTCGAGTAACTATGGCTACACCTTC	CASSYGGSSNYGYTF
.	TRBJ2-2	.	TRBV2	14	TGTGCCAGCAGTGACAGATCGAACACCGGGGAGCTGTTTTTT	CASSDRSNTGELFF
TRBD2	TRBJ2-1	.	TRBV29-1	14	TGCAGCGCTAAACTAGCGGGGGGCTACAATGAGCAGTTCTTC	CSAKLAGGYNEQFF
.	TRBJ2-2	.	TRBV24-1	18	TGTGCCACCAGTGCACTCGATGGACTTTCCGCGAACACCGGGGAGCTGTTTTTT	CATSALDGLSANTGELFF
TRBD1	TRBJ1-1	.	TRBV5-1	15	TGCGCCAGCAGCTCCTCCACAGGGGAGGACACTGAAGCTTTCTTT	CASSSSTGEDTEAFF
.	TRBJ1-1	.	TRBV5-1	13	TGCGCCAGCAGCTTGGCAGCCAGCACTGAAGCTTTCTTT	CASSLAASTEAFF
TRBD2	TRBJ2-7	.	TRBV7-2	14	TGTGCCAGCAGCTTAGCTGGACTAGCGGGTAATGGGCACTTC	CASSLAGLAGNGHF
TRBD1	TRBJ1-6	.	TRBV11-2	15	TGTGCCAGCAGCGTACGGACAGGGGGAAATTCACCCCTCCACTTT	CASSVRTGGNSPLHF
TRBD1	TRBJ2-3	.	TRBV7-9	15	TGTGCCAGCAGCCGGCAGGGGGTTAGCACAGATACGCAGTATTTT	CASSRQGVSTDTQYF
.	TRBJ1-1	.	TRBV5-8	14	TGTGCCAGCAGCTTGGGACCCATGAACACTGAAGCTTTCTTT	CASSLGPMNTEAFF
.	TRBJ1-2	.	TRBV19	13	TGTGCCAGTAGTATAGTAGGCGAGTATGGCTACACCTTC	CASSIVGEYGYTF
.	TRBJ1-1	.	TRBV9	15	TGTGCCAGCACTCCAGGGGCTTTACTTAACACTGAAGCTTTCTTT	CASTPGALLNTEAFF
.	TRBJ2-7	.	TRBV5-6	13	TGTGCCAGCAGCTTGGCTGGGGGGCTCGAGCAGTACTTC	CASSLAGGLEQYF
.	TRBJ2-3	.	TRBV6-2/TRBV6-3	14	TGTGCCAGCAGTTACCTGACTAGCACAGATACGCAGTATTTT	CASSYLTSTDTQYF
.	TRBJ1-1	.	TRBV11-2	16	TGTGCCAGCAGCTTAGCACTAACACGTCAGGGTACTGAAGCTTTCTTT	CASSLALTRQGTEAFF
.	TRBJ1-4	.	TRBV2	16	TGTGCCAGCAGTGAAGCTCCGGTTAATCTAGGGGAAAAACTGTTTTTT	CASSEAPVNLGEKLFF
.	TRBJ2-7	.	TRBV12-3/TRBV12-4	13	TGTGCCAGCAGGATTACAGGAACCTACGAGCAGTACTTC	CASRITGTYEQYF
.	TRBJ1-1	.	TRBV6-1	13	TGTGCCAGCAGTGAACTGAGCTACACTGAAGCTTTCTTT	CASSELSYTEAFF
TRBD1	TRBJ1-1	.	TRBV10-3	15	TGTGCCATCAGTGAGTATACAGGGGGTCGGGCTGAAGCTTTCTTT	CAISEYTGGRAEAFF
.	TRBJ1-2	once	TRBV19	14	TGTGCCAGTAGTACCAGGGGACGGGCCTATGGCTACACCTTC	CASSTRGRAYGYTF
TRBD1	TRBJ1-6	.	TRBV27	15	TGTGCCAGCAGTCCTCGGGACAGGGTCAATTCACCCCTCCACTTT	CASSPRDRVNSPLHF
.	TRBJ1-2	.	TRBV21-1	15	TGTGCCAGCAGCAAAGCCGGGACAGAGAACTATGGCTACACCTTC	CASSKAGTENYGYTF
TRBD1	TRBJ2-7	.	TRBV30	13	TGTGCCTGGAGTGTAGACAGGGTCTACGAGCAGTACTTC	CAWSVDRVYEQYF
.	TRBJ1-1	.	TRBV5-1	15	TGCGCCAGCAGCCCTCGGGACTTCGGGAACACTGAAGCTTTCTTT	CASSPRDFGNTEAFF
.	TRBJ1-5	.	TRBV23-1	16	TGCGCCAGCAGTCAATCGGGTGGAGGGAGGCATCAGCCCCAGCATTTT	CASSQSGGGRHQPQHF
.	TRBJ1-6	few	TRBV15	13	TGTGCCACCAGCCCCAGGGGTAATTCACCCCTCCACTTT	CATSPRGNSPLHF